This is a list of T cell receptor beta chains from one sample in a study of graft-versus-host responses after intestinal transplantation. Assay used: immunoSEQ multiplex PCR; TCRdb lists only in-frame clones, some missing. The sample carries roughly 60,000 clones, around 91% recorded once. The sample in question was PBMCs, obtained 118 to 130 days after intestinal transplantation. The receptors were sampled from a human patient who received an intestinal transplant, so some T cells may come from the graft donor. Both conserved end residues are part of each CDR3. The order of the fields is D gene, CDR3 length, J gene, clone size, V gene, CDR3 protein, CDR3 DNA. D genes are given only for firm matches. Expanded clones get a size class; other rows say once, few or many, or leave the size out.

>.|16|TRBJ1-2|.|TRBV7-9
CASSSKNREANYGYTF
TGTGCCAGCAGCTCTAAAAACAGGGAAGCTAACTATGGCTACACCTTC
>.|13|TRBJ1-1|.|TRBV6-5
CASSAQEYTEAFF
TGTGCCAGCAGTGCTCAGGAGTACACTGAAGCTTTCTTT
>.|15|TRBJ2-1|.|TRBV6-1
CASTRWGGAPNEQFF
TGTGCCAGCACCCGTTGGGGGGGCGCTCCCAATGAGCAGTTCTTC
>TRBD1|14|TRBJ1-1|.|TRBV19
CASSIRDRGTEAFF
TGTGCCAGTAGTATAAGGGACAGGGGGACTGAAGCTTTCTTT
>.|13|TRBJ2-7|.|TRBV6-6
CASSHGQTYEQYF
TGTGCCAGCAGCCACGGACAGACCTACGAGCAGTACTTC
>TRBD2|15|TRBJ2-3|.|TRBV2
CASRLAGDSADTQYF
TGTGCCAGCAGGTTGGCGGGAGATTCGGCAGATACGCAGTATTTT
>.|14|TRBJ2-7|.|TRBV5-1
CASSLRTETYEQYF
TGCGCCAGCAGCTTAAGGACAGAGACCTACGAGCAGTACTTC
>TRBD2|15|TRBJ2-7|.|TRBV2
CASSRSGTVSYEQYF
TGTGCCAGCAGTAGAAGCGGGACGGTCTCCTACGAGCAGTACTTC
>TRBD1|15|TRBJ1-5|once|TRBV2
CASSEGQGANQPQHF
TGTGCCAGCAGTGAAGGGCAGGGGGCGAATCAGCCCCAGCATTTT
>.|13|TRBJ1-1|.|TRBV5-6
CASSIGPQLEAFF
TGTGCCAGCAGCATAGGGCCCCAACTTGAAGCTTTCTTT
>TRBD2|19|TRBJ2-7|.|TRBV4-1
CASSRGVRLAGGRSYEQYF
TGCGCCAGCAGCCGGGGGGTCCGACTAGCGGGAGGGAGAAGCTACGAGCAGTACTTC
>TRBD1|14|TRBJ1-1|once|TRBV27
CASTPTGLNTEAFF
TGTGCCAGCACCCCGACAGGGTTGAACACTGAAGCTTTCTTT
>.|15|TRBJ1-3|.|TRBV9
CASSVGPGVGNTIYF
TGTGCCAGCAGCGTGGGGCCAGGGGTAGGAAACACCATATATTTT
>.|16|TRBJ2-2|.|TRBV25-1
CASSEAEAPNTGELFF
TGTGCCAGCAGTGAAGCGGAGGCTCCTAACACCGGGGAGCTGTTTTTT
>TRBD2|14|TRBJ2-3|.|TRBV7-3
CASSLLAGADTQYF
TGTGCCAGCAGCCTCCTAGCGGGAGCAGATACGCAGTATTTT
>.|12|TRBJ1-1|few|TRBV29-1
CSVHQGNTEAFF
TGCAGCGTTCATCAGGGGAACACTGAAGCTTTCTTT
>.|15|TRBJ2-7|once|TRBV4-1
CASSLRQGGVHEQYF
TGCGCCAGCAGCCTTAGACAGGGAGGTGTCCACGAGCAGTACTTC
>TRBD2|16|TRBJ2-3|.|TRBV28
CASSPGLAPEEDTQYF
TGTGCCAGCAGTCCTGGACTAGCACCCGAGGAAGATACGCAGTATTTT
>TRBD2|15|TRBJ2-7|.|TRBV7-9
CASSPGTSGTYEQYF
TGTGCCAGCAGCCCCGGGACTAGCGGTACCTACGAGCAGTACTTC
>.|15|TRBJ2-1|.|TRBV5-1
CASSLGGTTYNEQFF
TGCGCCAGCAGCTTGGGGGGGACAACCTACAATGAGCAGTTCTTC
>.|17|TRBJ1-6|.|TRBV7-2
CAIPQVGGVFYNSPLHF
TGTGCCATCCCTCAGGTGGGGGGCGTTTTCTATAATTCACCCCTCCACTTT
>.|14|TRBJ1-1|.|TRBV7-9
CASSLVMMNTEAFF
TGTGCCAGCAGCTTAGTCATGATGAACACTGAAGCTTTCTTT